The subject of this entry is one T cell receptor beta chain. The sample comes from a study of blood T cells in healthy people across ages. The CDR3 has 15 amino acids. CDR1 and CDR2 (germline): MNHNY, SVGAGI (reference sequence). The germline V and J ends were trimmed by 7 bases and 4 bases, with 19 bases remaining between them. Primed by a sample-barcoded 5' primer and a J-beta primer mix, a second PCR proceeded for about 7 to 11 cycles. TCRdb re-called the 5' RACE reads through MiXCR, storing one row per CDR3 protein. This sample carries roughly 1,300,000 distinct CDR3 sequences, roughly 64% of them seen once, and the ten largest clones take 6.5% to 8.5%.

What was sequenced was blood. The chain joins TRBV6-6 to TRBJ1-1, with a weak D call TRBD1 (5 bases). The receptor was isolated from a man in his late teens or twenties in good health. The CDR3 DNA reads TGTGCCAGCACGGGGGGAAGGGAAGTGGGCACTGAAGCTTTCTTT. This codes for CASTGGREVGTEAFF.